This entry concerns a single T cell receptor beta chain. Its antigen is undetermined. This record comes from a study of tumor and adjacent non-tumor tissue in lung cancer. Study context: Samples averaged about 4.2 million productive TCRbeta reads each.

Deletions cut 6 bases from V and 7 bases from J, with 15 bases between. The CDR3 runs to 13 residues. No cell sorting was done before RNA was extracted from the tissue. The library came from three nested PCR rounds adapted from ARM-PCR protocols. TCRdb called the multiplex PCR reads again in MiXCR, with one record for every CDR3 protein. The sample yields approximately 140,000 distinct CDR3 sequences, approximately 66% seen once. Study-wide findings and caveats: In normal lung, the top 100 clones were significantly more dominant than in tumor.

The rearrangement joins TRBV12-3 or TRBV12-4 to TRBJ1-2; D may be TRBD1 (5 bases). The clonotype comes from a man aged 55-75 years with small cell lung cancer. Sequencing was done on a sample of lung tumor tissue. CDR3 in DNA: TGTGCCAGCAGGCGGGACCTATGTTGTGGCTACACCTTC. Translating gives CASRRDLCCGYTF.